The 20 T cell receptor beta chains in this list originate from one sample, sequenced in a study of radiation and T cells in renal cell carcinoma. TCRdb's table, derived via immunoSEQ multiplex PCR, lists solely in-frame clones and lacks some. The table has about 130,000 clones, around nine tenths seen once; the top ten hold around 6%. Time point of the sample: blood 2 weeks post-SBRT. Treatment: 15 Gy SBRT to primary tumor, nephrectomy 4 weeks later. The starting material was blood, obtained from a patient whose treatment included radiotherapy and nephrectomy. These receptors came from a woman aged 70-85 years with renal cell carcinoma.

In its sample, this clone was seen a few times. The genes are TRBV20-1 and TRBJ1-1; D gene uncertain. Germline V gene lookup returns CDR1 DFQATT and CDR2 SNEGSKA (reference sequence). V was pared by 7 bases and J by 3 bases, with 9 bases between. The CDR3 totals 11 residues. This CDR3 is CSGGLDTEAFF. In DNA form, the CDR3 reads TGCAGTGGGGGTCTGGACACTGAAGCTTTCTTT.

The chain joins TRBV19 to TRBJ2-1; tentatively, D is TRBD2 (5 bases). Germline V gene lookup returns CDR1 LNHDA and CDR2 SQIVND (reference sequence). The length of the CDR3 is 15 residues. Trimming stripped 4 bases from V and 1 base from J, with 11 bases between. CDR3 sequence (DNA): TGTGCCAGTAGTACGGGCGGACTGTCCTACAATGAGCAGTTCTTC. Protein product: CASSTGGLSYNEQFF.

Here the CDR3 reads CASSLGQFYGYTF. The CDR3 nucleotides are TGTGCCAGCAGTTTAGGGCAATTCTATGGCTACACCTTC. The V and J genes are TRBV28 and TRBJ1-2; D remains unclear. CDR1 is MDHEN and CDR2 is SYDVKM in the germline V gene. The CDR3 sequence is 13 residues long. Trimming removed 2 bases from V and 4 bases from J, with 8 bases in between.

This chain links TRBV6-6 with TRBJ1-3; 7 bases agree with TRBD1. Germline lookup yields CDR1 MNHNY and CDR2 SVGAGI (reference sequence). This CDR3 comprises 13 residues. V dropped 8 bases and J dropped 7; count of bases not matched to a gene: 8. In DNA, the CDR3 is TGTGCCAGCCGGACAGGAACGGACAACACCATATATTTT. It translates to CASRTGTDNTIYF.

The chain recombines TRBV5-4 with TRBJ2-7; TRBD2 aligns across 9 bases. The trim removed 9 bases at V and 5 bases at J, leaving 9 bases unmatched. Looked up from germline, CDR1 is SGHNT and CDR2 is YYREEE (reference sequence). This CDR3 comprises 13 residues. The CDR3 is CATTRTSEDEQYF. The CDR3 DNA sequence: TGTGCCACCACACGGACTAGCGAGGACGAGCAGTACTTC. Full variable domain (rest looked up from reference TRBV5-4 and TRBJ2-7): ETGVTQSPTHLIKTRGQQVTLRCSSQSGHNTVSWYQQALGQGPQFIFQYYREEENGRGNFPPRFSGLQFPNYSSELNVNALELDDSALYLCATTRTSEDEQYFGPGTRLTVT.

In DNA form, the CDR3 reads TGTGCCAGCACAGGAGGAGGACTCTATGGCTACACCTTC. This sequence encodes CASTGGGLYGYTF. The chain combines TRBV6-6 with TRBJ1-2; no clear D. Germline loops: CDR1 MNHNY, CDR2 SVGAGI (reference sequence). CDR3 length: 13 residues. V lost 7 bases and J lost 4, with 13 bases in between.

The V gene is TRBV28, the J gene TRBJ1-2, with D unresolved. Germline CDR1 reads MDHEN; CDR2 reads SYDVKM. The CDR3 runs 13 residues. V shed 8 bases and J shed 4 bases, with 14 bases lying between them. This chain's CDR3 is CASWAFRGYGYTF. As DNA, the CDR3 is TGTGCCAGCTGGGCTTTCCGGGGCTATGGCTACACCTTC.

This sequence joins TRBV2 and TRBJ2-7; TRBD1 aligns across 7 bases. The germline CDR1 and CDR2 sequences are SNHLY and FYNNEI. V was pared by 4 bases and J by 3 bases, with 6 bases of the junction left unmatched. This CDR3 region has 14 residues. CDR3 DNA: TGTGCCAGCAGTGCCGGGACAGACCGCTACGAGCAGTACTTC. This codes for CASSAGTDRYEQYF. Variable domain in full (rest from reference TRBV2 and TRBJ2-7): EPEVTQTPSHQVTQMGQEVILRCVPISNHLYFYWYRQILGQKVEFLVSFYNNEISEKSEIFDDQFSVERPDGSNFTLKIRSTKLEDSAMYFCASSAGTDRYEQYFGPGTRLTVT.

This clone has just a few counts. The chain carries TRBV7-3 and TRBJ1-6; 8 bases are a match to TRBD1. The CDR3 contains 15 residues. J lost 3 bases, V lost 5 bases, and 3 bases had no gene match. Germline V gene sequence: CDR1 SGHTA, CDR2 FQGTGA. The CDR3 is CASSGGTGYNSPLHF. The CDR3 region has the DNA TGTGCCAGCAGCGGGGGGACAGGCTATAATTCACCCCTCCACTTT.

The chain combines TRBV11-2 with TRBJ1-3; TRBD1 is a possible D gene (5 bases). The germline CDR1 and CDR2 sequences are SGHAT and FQNNGV. Deletions cut 5 bases from V and 4 bases from J, with 15 bases between. This CDR3 is 15 amino acids long. As DNA, the CDR3 is TGTGCCAGCAGCCTAGGAGGGGATTGGGGAAACACCATATATTTT. Encoded protein: CASSLGGDWGNTIYF.

The rearrangement uses TRBV5-1 and TRBJ1-1, with a weak D call TRBD1 (5 bases). This CDR3 is built from 14 residues. Germline-derived CDR1 and CDR2 are SGHRS and YFSETQ. The V gene lost 5 bases and the J gene lost 0 bases, with 11 bases spanning the gap. The CDR3 sequence: CASRRDGMNTEAFF. CDR3 in DNA: TGCGCCAGCAGGCGGGACGGGATGAACACTGAAGCTTTCTTT. Full variable domain (rest looked up from reference TRBV5-1 and TRBJ1-1): KAGVTQTPRYLIKTRGQQVTLSCSPISGHRSVSWYQQTPGQGLQFLFEYFSETQRNKGNFPGRFSGRQFSNSRSEMNVSTLELGDSALYLCASRRDGMNTEAFFGQGTRLTVV.

The chain uses TRBV11-3 and TRBJ1-2; D is ambiguous. Trimming left V 0 bases short and J 5 bases short, with 19 bases between. Looked up from germline, CDR1 is SGHNT and CDR2 is YENEEA. This CDR3 is built from 17 residues. Here the CDR3 reads CASSLDNWAIDGYGYTF. In DNA form, the CDR3 reads TGTGCCAGCAGCTTAGATAATTGGGCAATTGATGGGTATGGCTACACCTTC.

The table lists this clone with a few counts. The J gene is TRBJ1-1, the V gene TRBV20-1; D gene ambiguous. In germline, CDR1 is DFQATT, CDR2 SNEGSKA (reference sequence). The V end was cut by 6 bases, the J end by 2 bases, with 7 bases between. The CDR3 runs 11 residues. The CDR3 nucleotides are TGCAGTGCCCGACGAAACACTGAAGCTTTCTTT. It yields the protein CSARRNTEAFF.

The gene calls are TRBV4-3 and TRBJ1-4; D possibly corresponds to TRBD1 (5 bases). The CDR3 consists of 15 residues. Germline V lookup: CDR1 LGHNA, CDR2 YSLEER. Trimming shortened V by 0 bases and J by 8 bases, and 13 bases separated the two germline ends. The CDR3 region is CASSQDGTQGEKLFF. The CDR3 nucleotides read TGCGCCAGCAGCCAAGACGGGACCCAAGGGGAAAAACTGTTTTTT.

The rearrangement uses TRBV19 and TRBJ2-4; TRBD1 matches 9 bases. The CDR3 loop spans 16 amino acids. Per the germline V gene, CDR1 is LNHDA and CDR2 is SQIVND (reference sequence). V shed 5 bases and J 6 bases; nucleotides not matched to a gene: 11. CDR3 in DNA: TGTGCCAGTAGTTTCTTGCCGGGACAGGGTGCAAACATTCAGTACTTC. Its translation: CASSFLPGQGANIQYF.

The V call is TRBV19, the J call TRBJ1-2; D unclear. Trimming removed 9 bases at V and 7 bases at J, with 12 bases between. CDR3 length equals 11 residues. Germline loops: CDR1 LNHDA, CDR2 SQIVND (reference sequence). CDR3: CASRTAAGYTF. In DNA, the CDR3 is TGTGCCAGCAGGACGGCGGCTGGCTACACCTTC.

The chain has TRBV5-1 and TRBJ2-2; D is unclear. Trimming removed 2 bases from V and 0 bases from J, with 8 bases in between. CDR3 size: 15 residues. Germline V gives CDR1 SGHRS, CDR2 YFSETQ. CDR3 bases: TGCGCCAGCAGCTTTTACACCGCGAACACCGGGGAGCTGTTTTTT. It is translated as CASSFYTANTGELFF.

This chain connects TRBV4-2 to TRBJ2-2; D perhaps matches TRBD1 (6 bases). V dropped 6 bases and J dropped 0 bases, with 20 bases sitting between them. This CDR3 spans 18 amino acids. CDR1 LGHNA and CDR2 YNFKEQ come from the germline V gene. CDR3 nucleotides: TGTGCCAGCAGTTCCCTTTCTCAGGGGTTATCGAACACCGGGGAGCTGTTTTTT. Its translation: CASSSLSQGLSNTGELFF.

The gene calls are TRBV9 and TRBJ1-3; D gene uncertain. Germline lookup yields CDR1 SGDLS and CDR2 YYNGEE. V dropped 0 bases and J dropped 0 bases, with 10 bases sitting between them. The CDR3 sequence is 16 residues long. CDR3 residues: CASSVDPGNSGNTIYF. The CDR3 DNA reads as TGTGCCAGCAGCGTAGATCCAGGTAACTCTGGAAACACCATATATTTT.

This clone was seen just once. This chain links TRBV4-2 with TRBJ2-1, with a possible D match to TRBD2 (5 bases). This CDR3 has 15 amino acids. Between the trimmed V and J ends, which lost 1 base and 6 bases, there was a span of 13 bases. Germline-derived CDR1 and CDR2 are LGHNA and YNFKEQ. CDR3 DNA sequence: TGTGCCAGCAGCCAAGGGCAGGAGGCTTCCAATGAGCAGTTCTTC. Translation gives CASSQGQEASNEQFF.